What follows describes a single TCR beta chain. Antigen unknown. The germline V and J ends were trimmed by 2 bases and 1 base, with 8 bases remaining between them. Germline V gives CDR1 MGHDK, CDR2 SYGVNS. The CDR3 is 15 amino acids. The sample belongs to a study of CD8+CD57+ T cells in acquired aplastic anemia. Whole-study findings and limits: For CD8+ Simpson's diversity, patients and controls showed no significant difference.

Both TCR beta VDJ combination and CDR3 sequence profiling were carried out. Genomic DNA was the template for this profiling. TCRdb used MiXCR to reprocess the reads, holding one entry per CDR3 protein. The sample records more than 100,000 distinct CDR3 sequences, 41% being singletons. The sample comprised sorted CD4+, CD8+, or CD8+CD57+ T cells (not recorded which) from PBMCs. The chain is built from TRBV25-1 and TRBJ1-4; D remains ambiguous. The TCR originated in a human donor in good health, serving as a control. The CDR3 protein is CASSEMGKTNEKLFF. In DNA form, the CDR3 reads TGTGCCAGCAGTGAAATGGGCAAAACTAATGAAAAACTGTTTTTT.